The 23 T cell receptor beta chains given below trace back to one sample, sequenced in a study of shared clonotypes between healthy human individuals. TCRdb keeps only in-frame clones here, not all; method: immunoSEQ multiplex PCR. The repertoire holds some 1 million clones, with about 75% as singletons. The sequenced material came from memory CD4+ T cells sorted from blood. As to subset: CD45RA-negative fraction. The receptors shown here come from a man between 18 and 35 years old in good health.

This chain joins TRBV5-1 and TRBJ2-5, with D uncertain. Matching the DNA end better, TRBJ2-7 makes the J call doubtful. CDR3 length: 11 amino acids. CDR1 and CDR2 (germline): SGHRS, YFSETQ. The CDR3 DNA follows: TGCGCCAGCAGCCTGAACTACGAGCAGTACTTC. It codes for CASSLNYEQYF.

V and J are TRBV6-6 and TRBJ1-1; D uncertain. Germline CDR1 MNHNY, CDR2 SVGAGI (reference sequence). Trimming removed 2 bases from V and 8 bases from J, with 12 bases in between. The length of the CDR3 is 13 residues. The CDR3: CASSYGEPREAFF. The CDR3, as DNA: TGTGCCAGCAGTTACGGGGAGCCGCGAGAAGCTTTCTTT.

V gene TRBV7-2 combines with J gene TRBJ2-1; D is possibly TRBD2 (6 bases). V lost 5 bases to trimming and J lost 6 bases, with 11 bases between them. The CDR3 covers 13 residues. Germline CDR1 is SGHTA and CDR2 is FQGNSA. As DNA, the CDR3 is TGTGCCAGCAGCCTAATGGGGGGCAATGAGCAGTTCTTC. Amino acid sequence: CASSLMGGNEQFF.

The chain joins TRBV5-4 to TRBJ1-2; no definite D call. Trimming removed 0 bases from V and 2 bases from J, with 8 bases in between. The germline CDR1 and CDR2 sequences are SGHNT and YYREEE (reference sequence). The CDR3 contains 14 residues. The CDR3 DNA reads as TGTGCCAGCAGCTTGGACGGAAAGAACTATGGCTACACCTTC. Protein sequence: CASSLDGKNYGYTF.

This CDR3 is CASSLGPGYAGELFF. CDR3 DNA sequence: TGCGCCAGCAGCTTGGGGCCGGGTTACGCCGGGGAGCTGTTTTTT. The rearrangement joins TRBV5-1 to TRBJ2-2; D not resolved. V shed 0 bases and J shed 6 bases, with 12 bases lying between them. CDR1 is SGHRS and CDR2 is YFSETQ in the germline V gene. CDR3 size: 15 residues. Supplemented by reference TRBV5-1 and TRBJ2-2, the full variable domain reads KAGVTQTPRYLIKTRGQQVTLSCSPISGHRSVSWYQQTPGQGLQFLFEYFSETQRNKGNFPGRFSGRQFSNSRSEMNVSTLELGDSALYLCASSLGPGYAGELFFGEGSRLTVL.

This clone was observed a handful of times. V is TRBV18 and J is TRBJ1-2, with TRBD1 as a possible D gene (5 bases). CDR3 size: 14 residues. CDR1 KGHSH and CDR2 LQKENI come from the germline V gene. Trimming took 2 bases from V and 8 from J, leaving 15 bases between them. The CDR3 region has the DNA TGTGCCAGCTCACCAGAGGGCCCCCGGGACGGCTACACCTTC. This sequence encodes CASSPEGPRDGYTF.

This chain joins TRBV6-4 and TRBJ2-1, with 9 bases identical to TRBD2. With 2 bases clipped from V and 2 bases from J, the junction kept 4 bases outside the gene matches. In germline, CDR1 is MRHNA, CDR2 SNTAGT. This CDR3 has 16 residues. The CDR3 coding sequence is TGTGCCAGCAGTGACGGAGCGGGGGGTACCTACAATGAGCAGTTCTTC. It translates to CASSDGAGGTYNEQFF.

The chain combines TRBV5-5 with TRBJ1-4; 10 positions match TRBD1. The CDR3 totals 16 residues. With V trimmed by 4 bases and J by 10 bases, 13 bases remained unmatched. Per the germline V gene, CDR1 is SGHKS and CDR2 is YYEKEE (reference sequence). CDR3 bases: TGTGCCAGCAGCACCGACAGGGGGCTCGTAAACGGAAAACTGTTTTTT. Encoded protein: CASSTDRGLVNGKLFF.

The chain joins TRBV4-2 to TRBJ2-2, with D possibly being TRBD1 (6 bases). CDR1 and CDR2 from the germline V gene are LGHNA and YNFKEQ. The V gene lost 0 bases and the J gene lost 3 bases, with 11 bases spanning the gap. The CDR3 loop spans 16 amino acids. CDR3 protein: CASSQDARGDTGELFF. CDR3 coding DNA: TGTGCCAGCAGCCAAGATGCCAGGGGAGACACCGGGGAGCTGTTTTTT.

CDR3: CASRSGGIDTGELFF. DNA of the CDR3: TGTGCCAGCAGGTCAGGGGGGATAGACACCGGGGAGCTGTTTTTT. The rearrangement joins TRBV5-4 to TRBJ2-2; tentatively, D is TRBD1 (7 bases). The germline V gene has CDR1 SGHNT and CDR2 YYREEE (reference sequence). Trimming stripped 5 bases from V and 3 bases from J, with 14 bases between. This CDR3 contains 15 residues.

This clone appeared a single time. For the CDR3, the DNA is TGTGCCAGCAGATTAAGCGGGAGCTCCTACAATGAGCAGTTCTTC. Its protein product is CASRLSGSSYNEQFF. The rearrangement joins TRBV25-1 to TRBJ2-1; 8 positions match TRBD2. After removal of 6 bases from V and 0 bases from J, the junction contained 4 bases not matched to a gene. Per the germline V gene, CDR1 is MGHDK and CDR2 is SYGVNS. The CDR3 totals 15 residues. Based on the CDR3 plus reference TRBV25-1 and TRBJ2-1, the full variable domain is EADIYQTPRYLVIGTGKKITLECSQTMGHDKMYWYQQDPGMELHLIHYSYGVNSTEKGDLSSESTVSRIRTEHFPLTLESARPSHTSQYLCASRLSGSSYNEQFFGPGTRLTVL.

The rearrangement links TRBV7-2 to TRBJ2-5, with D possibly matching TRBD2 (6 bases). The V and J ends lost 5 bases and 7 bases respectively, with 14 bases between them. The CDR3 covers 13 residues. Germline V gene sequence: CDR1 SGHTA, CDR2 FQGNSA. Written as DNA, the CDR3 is TGTGCCAGCAGCCCGGGACCCGGGGGGACCCAGTACTTC. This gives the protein CASSPGPGGTQYF.

The CDR3 is CASARGFQPQHF. The CDR3 DNA sequence: TGTGCCAGCGCCAGGGGTTTTCAGCCCCAGCATTTT. The chain links TRBV6-5 to TRBJ1-5, with D perhaps matching TRBD1 (6 bases). Trimming removed 8 bases from V and 6 bases from J, with 11 bases in between. CDR1 and CDR2 (germline): MNHEY, SVGAGI. This CDR3 contains 12 residues.

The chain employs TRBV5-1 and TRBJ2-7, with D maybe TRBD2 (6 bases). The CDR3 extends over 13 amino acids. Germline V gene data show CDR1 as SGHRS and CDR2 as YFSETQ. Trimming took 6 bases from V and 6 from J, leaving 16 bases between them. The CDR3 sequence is CASTQGLPGEQYF. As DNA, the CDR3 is TGCGCCAGCACTCAGGGACTCCCCGGCGAGCAGTACTTC.

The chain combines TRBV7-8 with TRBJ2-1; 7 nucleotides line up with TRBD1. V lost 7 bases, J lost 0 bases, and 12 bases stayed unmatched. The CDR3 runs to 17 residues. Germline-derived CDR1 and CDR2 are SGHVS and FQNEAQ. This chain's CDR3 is CASISPSAGGSYNEQFF. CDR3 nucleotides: TGTGCCAGCATCTCCCCCTCGGCAGGGGGCTCCTACAATGAGCAGTTCTTC.

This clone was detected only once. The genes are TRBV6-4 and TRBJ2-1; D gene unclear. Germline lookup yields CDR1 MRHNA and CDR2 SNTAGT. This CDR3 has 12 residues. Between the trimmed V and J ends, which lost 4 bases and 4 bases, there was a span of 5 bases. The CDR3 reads CASSAEYNEQFF. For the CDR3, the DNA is TGTGCCAGCAGTGCTGAGTACAATGAGCAGTTCTTC.

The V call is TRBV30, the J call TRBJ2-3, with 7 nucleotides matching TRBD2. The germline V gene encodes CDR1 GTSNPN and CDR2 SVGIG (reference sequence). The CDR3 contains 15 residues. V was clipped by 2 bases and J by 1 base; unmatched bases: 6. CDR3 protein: CAWSYRAGGTDTQYF. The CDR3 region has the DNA TGTGCCTGGAGTTACCGTGCGGGAGGCACAGATACGCAGTATTTT.

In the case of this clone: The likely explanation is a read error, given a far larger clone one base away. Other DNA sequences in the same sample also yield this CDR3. The CDR3 DNA reads TGTGCCAGCAGGGGAGCCCCGGGATTAGCGGGGGAGCAGTACTTC. Its protein is CASRGAPGLAGEQYF. The rearrangement joins TRBV2 to TRBJ2-7, with 8 bases identical to TRBD2. Trimming removed 6 bases from V and 7 bases from J; junction bases left unmatched: 14. Germline loops: CDR1 SNHLY, CDR2 FYNNEI. This CDR3 is 15 amino acids long.

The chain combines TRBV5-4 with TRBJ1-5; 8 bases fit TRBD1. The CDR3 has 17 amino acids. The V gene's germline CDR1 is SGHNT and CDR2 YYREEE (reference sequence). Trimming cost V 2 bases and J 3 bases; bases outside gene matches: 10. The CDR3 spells CASSFQSGTGYNQPQHF. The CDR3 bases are TGTGCCAGCAGCTTCCAATCCGGGACAGGATACAATCAGCCCCAGCATTTT.

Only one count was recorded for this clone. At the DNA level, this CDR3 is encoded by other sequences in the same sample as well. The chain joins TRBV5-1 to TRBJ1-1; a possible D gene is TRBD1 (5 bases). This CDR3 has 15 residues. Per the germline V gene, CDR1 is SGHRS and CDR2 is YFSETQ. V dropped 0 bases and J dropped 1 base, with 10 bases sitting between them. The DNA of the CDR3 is TGCGCCAGCAGCTTGGCCGTGGGGACGAACACTGAAGCTTTCTTT. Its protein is CASSLAVGTNTEAFF.

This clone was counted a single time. In nucleotides, the CDR3 is TGTGCCAGCAGACTAAGGGGGCCCGGCGGTAGGGAGACCCAGTACTTC. Translating it yields CASRLRGPGGRETQYF. The V and J genes are TRBV5-4 and TRBJ2-5, with 7 bases lining up with TRBD1. The junction had 15 bases not matched to a gene; V was cut back by 5 bases and J by 5 bases. This CDR3 region has 16 residues. CDR1 and CDR2 (germline): SGHNT, YYREEE (reference sequence).

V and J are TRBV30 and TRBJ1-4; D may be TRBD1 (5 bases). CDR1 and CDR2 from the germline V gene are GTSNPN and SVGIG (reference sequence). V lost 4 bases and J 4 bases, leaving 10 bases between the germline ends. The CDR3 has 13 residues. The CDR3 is CAWTGQFNEKLFF. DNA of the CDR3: TGTGCCTGGACGGGGCAGTTTAATGAAAAACTGTTTTTT.

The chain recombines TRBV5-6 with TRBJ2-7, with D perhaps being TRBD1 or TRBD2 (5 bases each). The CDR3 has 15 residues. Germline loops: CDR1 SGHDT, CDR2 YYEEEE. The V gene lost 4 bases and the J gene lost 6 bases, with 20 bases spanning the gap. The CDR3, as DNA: TGTGCCAGCAGCCCGTGGGGGAGCCCCCTACGCGAGCAGTACTTC. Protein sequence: CASSPWGSPLREQYF.